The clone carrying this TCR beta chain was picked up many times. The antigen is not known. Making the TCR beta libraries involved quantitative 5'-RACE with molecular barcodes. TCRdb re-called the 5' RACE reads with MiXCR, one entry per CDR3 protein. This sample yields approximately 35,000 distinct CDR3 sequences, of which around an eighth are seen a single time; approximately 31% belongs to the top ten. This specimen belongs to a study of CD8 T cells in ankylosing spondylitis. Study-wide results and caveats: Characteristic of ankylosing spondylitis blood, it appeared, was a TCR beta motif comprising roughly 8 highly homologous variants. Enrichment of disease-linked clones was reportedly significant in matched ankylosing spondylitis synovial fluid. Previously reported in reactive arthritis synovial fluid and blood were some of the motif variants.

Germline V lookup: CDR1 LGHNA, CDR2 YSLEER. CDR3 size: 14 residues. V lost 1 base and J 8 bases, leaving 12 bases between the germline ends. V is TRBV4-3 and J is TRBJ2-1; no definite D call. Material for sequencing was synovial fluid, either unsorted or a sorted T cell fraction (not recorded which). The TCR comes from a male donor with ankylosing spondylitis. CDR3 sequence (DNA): TGCGCCAGCAGCCAAGCGGGTAAGGTCTATGAGCAGTTCTTC. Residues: CASSQAGKVYEQFF.